These T cell receptor beta chains were read from a single sample in a study of cytomegalovirus exposure and HLA in healthy donors. Clones were read by immunoSEQ multiplex PCR, and TCRdb kept only the in-frame ones, dropping some. The sample includes approximately 150,000 clones, around 80% of them seen just once. Source material: PBMCs. Receptors were obtained from a man aged 40-49 years in good health and CMV-seronegative. The conserved cysteine and the conserved F or W are not part of the CDR3 here.

TRBV29-1	SGSGRVTDTQY
TRBV2	ASSGLAGVNEQF
TRBV18	ASSPLAGETGELF
TRBV6-5	ASSRQGGEAF
TRBV4-2	ASSQDYAEAF
TRBV30	AWSGAPSSYEQY
TRBV9	ASSVSSQGKRDYEQY
TRBV5-1	ASSVDGGLANEQF
TRBV27	ASSSILDFQNIQY
TRBV7-8	ASSPGLSPLGEQY
TRBV4-1	ASSPLYTGELF
TRBV14	ASSQDPRRGEPWEQF
TRBV2	ASSAGTGGNTEAF
TRBV29-1	SVDGLAGVGEQY
TRBV29-1	SVREGGATGANVLT
TRBV28	ASSPRQGAPYEQY
TRBV29-1	SVAMRGQGGYT
TRBV2	ASSRDRGTDTQY
TRBV2	ASKREETQY
TRBV10-1	ASIQGKVGGYT
TRBV5-6	ASSFGQGDSQY
TRBV7-7	ASSRDRGRQETQY
TRBV29-1	SVARQGITYEQY
TRBV19	ASSMGPNTGELF
TRBV7-2	ASSSSPGVGKNIQY
TRBV10-2	ASSESWDSYEQY
TRBV7-9	ASSRDGHSGNTIY
TRBV5-4	ASSLWGTSGSTGELF
TRBV7-9	ASSLEDSRPEQY
TRBV5-6	ASSPGQGTRNQPQH
TRBV5-5	ASSSFLYEQY
TRBV5-1	ASSFPWAGLAGGNEQF
TRBV11-3	ASSFGGQGTYTQY
TRBV5-1	ASSFSGSHTYNEQF
TRBV19	ASSMDSGRSGELF
TRBV19	ASSIGFRQPQH
TRBV5-5	ASSPAGTGVSFNYGYT
TRBV6-5	ASSLGWTSGYEQY
TRBV13	ASSKGRESSGRAKNIQY
TRBV2	ASRRDFSYEQY
TRBV11-2	ASSLSSPSGINEQF
TRBV4-3	ASSQDRRGSGNTIY
TRBV11-1	ASSSQAVPGNTIY
TRBV7-2	ASSFQGSTYEQY
TRBV9	ASSPPVSSGYEQY
TRBV7-8	ASSPGDRVAGNTIY
TRBV2	ASSEEAGKQY
TRBV27	ASSFSLRGVSSYEQY
TRBV5-1	ASRFPGLAGGWKGQETQY
TRBV14	ASSLNRDGRPYEQY
TRBV6-6	ASMAWGAEAF
TRBV10-3	AIRIIAGGPGEQY
TRBV6-1	ASTNSGSLETQY
TRBV5-4	ASSLGWESNTEAF
TRBV4-1	ASSQAGVYEQY
TRBV19	ASSNTYTTDTQY
TRBV11-2	ASRKGGGYEQY
TRBV7-8	ASSLLQGARYEQY
TRBV28	ASSFVGGKGGYT
TRBV29-1	GASGTSGKVPYNEQF